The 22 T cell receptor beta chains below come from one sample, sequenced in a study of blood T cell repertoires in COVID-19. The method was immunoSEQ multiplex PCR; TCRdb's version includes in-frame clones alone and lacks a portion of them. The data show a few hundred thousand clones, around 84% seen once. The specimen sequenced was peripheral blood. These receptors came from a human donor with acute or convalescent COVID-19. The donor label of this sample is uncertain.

The CDR3 coding sequence is TGCGCCAGCAGTTCCGGACAGGTCTATGGCTACACCTTC. This encodes CASSSGQVYGYTF. The genes are TRBV5-1 and TRBJ1-2, with TRBD1 matching over 7 bases. This CDR3 contains 13 residues. Germline CDR1 is SGHRS and CDR2 is YFSETQ. V gave up 5 bases and J gave up 4 bases; unmatched junction bases: 5.

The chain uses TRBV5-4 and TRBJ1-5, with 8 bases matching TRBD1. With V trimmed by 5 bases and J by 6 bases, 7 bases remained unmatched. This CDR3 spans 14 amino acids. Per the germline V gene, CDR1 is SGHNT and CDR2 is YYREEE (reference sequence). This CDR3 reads CASSRQGIGQPQHF. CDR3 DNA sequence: TGTGCCAGCAGTAGACAGGGGATCGGTCAGCCCCAGCATTTT.

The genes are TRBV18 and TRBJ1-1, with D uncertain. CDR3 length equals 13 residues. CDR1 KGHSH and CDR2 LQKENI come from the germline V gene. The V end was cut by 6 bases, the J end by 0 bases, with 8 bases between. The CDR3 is CASSWPLNTEAFF. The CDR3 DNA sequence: TGTGCCAGCTCGTGGCCGCTGAACACTGAAGCTTTCTTT.

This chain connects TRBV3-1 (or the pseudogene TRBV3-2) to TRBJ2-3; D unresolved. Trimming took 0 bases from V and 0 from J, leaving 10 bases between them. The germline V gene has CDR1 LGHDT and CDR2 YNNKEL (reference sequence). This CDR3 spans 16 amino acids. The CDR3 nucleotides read TGTGCCAGCAGCCAAGATCTCACTCCTAGCACAGATACGCAGTATTTT. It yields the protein CASSQDLTPSTDTQYF.

The CDR3 is CASSRTLGETQYF. CDR3 in DNA: TGTGCCAGCAGTAGGACTCTTGGGGAGACCCAGTACTTC. The chain joins TRBV6-5 to TRBJ2-5, with D possibly being TRBD2 (5 bases). The CDR3 totals 13 residues. The germline V and J ends were trimmed by 5 bases and 5 bases, with 12 bases remaining between them. The germline V gene encodes CDR1 MNHEY and CDR2 SVGAGI.

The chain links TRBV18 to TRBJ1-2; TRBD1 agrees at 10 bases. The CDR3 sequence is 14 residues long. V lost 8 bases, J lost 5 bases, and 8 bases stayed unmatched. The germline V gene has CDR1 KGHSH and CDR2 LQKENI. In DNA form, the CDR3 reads TGTGCCAGCCGTATGGACAGGGGGGTTTATGGCTACACCTTC. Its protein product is CASRMDRGVYGYTF.

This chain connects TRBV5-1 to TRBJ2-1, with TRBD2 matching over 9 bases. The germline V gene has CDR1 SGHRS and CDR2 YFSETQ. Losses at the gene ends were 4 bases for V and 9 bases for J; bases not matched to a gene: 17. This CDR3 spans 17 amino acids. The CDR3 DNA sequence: TGCGCCAGCAGCCCCATAGGAAGCGGGAGGATAATCGGTGAGCAGTTCTTC. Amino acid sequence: CASSPIGSGRIIGEQFF.

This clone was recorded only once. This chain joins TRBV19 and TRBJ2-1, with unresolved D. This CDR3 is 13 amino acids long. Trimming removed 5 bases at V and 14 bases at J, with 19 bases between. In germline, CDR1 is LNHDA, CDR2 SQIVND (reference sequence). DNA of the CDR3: TGTGCCAGTAGTCCTCAGACCGGGTCTGCGGAGTTCTTC. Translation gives CASSPQTGSAEFF.

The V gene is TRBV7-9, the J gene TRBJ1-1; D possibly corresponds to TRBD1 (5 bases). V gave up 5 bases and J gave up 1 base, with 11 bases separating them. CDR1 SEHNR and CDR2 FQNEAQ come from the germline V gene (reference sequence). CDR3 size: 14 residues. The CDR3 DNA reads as TGTGCCAGCAGCCGGGGGGGTCGGAACACTGAAGCTTTCTTT. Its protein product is CASSRGGRNTEAFF. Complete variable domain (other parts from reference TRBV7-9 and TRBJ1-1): DTGVSQNPRHKITKRGQNVTFRCDPISEHNRLYWYRQTLGQGPEFLTYFQNEAQLEKSRLLSDRFSAERPKGSFSTLEIQRTEQGDSAMYLCASSRGGRNTEAFFGQGTRLTVV.

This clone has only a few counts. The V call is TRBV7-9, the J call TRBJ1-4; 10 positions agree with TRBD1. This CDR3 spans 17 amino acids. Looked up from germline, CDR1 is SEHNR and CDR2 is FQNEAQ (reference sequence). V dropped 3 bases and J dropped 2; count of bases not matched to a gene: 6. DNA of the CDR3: TGTGCCAGCAGCTTGGGGACAGGGGATCTCACTAATGAAAAACTGTTTTTT. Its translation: CASSLGTGDLTNEKLFF.

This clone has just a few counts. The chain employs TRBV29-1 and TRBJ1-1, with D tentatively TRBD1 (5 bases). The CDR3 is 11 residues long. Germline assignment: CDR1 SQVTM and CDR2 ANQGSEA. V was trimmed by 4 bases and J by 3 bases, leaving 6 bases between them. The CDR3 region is CSVVGDTEAFF. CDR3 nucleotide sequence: TGCAGCGTTGTAGGGGACACTGAAGCTTTCTTT.

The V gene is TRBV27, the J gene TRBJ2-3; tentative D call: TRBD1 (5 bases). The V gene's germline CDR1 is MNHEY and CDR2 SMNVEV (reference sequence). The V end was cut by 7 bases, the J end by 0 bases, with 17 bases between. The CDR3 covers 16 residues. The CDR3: CASNALGLTSTDTQYF. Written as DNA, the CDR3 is TGTGCCAGCAACGCCCTGGGGCTAACCAGCACAGATACGCAGTATTTT.

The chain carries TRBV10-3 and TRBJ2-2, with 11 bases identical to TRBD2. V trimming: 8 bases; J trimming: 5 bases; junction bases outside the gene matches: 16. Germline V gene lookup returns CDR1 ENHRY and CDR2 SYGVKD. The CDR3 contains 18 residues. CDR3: CAIGLAGDLAYGTGELFF. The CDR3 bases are TGTGCCATCGGACTAGCGGGCGATTTAGCTTATGGGACCGGGGAGCTGTTTTTT.

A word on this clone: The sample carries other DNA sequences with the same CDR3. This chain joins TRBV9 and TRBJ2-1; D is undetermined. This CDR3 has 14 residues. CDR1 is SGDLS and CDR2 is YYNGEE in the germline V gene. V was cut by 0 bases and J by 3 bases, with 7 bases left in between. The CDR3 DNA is TGTGCCAGCAGCGTAGCTGGTAGCTACAATGAGCAGTTCTTC. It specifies CASSVAGSYNEQFF.

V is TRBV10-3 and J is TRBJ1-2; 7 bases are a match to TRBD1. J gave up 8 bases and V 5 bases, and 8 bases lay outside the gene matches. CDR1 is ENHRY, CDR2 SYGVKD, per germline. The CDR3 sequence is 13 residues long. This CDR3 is CAISPQGGDGYTF. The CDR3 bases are TGTGCCATCAGTCCTCAGGGGGGTGACGGCTACACCTTC.

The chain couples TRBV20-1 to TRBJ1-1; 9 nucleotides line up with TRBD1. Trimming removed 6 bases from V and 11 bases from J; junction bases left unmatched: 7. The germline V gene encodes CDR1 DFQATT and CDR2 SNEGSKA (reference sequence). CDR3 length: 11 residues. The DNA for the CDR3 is TGCAGTGCCCTCCGGGACAGGGCCGCTTTCTTT. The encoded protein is CSALRDRAAFF.

The chain's CDR3 is CASSVVGLAGVAEQFF. CDR3 DNA sequence: TGTGCCAGCAGCGTAGTGGGACTAGCGGGAGTTGCTGAGCAGTTCTTC. The V and J genes are TRBV9 and TRBJ2-1, with TRBD2 identical over 14 bases. The germline V gene encodes CDR1 SGDLS and CDR2 YYNGEE. The length of the CDR3 is 16 residues. V shed 0 bases and J 9 bases; nucleotides not matched to a gene: 5.

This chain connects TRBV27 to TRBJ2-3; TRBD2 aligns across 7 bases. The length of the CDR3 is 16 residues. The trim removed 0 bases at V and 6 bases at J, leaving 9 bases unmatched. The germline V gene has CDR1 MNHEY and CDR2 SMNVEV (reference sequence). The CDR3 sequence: CASSLSPSGTRDTQYF. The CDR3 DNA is TGTGCCAGCAGTTTATCACCTAGCGGCACCCGTGATACGCAGTATTTT.

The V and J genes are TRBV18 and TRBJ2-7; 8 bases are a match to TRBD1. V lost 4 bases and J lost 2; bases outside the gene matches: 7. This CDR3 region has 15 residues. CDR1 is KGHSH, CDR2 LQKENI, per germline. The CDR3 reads CASSLGQGGAYEQYF. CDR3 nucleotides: TGTGCCAGCTCACTCGGACAGGGTGGGGCCTACGAGCAGTACTTC.

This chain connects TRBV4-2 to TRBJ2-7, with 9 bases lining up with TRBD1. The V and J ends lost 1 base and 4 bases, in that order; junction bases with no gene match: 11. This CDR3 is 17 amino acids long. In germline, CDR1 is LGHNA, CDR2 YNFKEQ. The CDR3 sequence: CASSQASRLGQGYEQYF. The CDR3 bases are TGTGCCAGCAGCCAAGCTTCCCGGTTGGGACAGGGTTACGAGCAGTACTTC.

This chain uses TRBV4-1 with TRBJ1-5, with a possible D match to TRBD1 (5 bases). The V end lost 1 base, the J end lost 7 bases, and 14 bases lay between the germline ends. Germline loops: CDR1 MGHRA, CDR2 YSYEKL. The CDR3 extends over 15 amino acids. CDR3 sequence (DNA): TGCGCCAGCAGCCAAGGGATATCTGGGGCGCAGCCCCAGCATTTT. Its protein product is CASSQGISGAQPQHF.

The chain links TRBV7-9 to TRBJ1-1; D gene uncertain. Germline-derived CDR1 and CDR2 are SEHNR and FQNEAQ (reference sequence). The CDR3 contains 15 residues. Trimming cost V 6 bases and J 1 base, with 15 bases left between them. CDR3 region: CASRVRGSGNTEAFF. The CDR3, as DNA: TGTGCCAGCAGGGTCAGAGGTTCCGGGAACACTGAAGCTTTCTTT.